This T cell receptor beta chain was retrieved from a study of blood T cell repertoires in COVID-19. Overall study context: The study drew acute and convalescent COVID-19 samples from the United States, Italy and Spain.

Germline loops: CDR1 LNHDA, CDR2 SQIVND (reference sequence). CDR3 length equals 17 residues. V was clipped by 4 bases and J by 0 bases; unmatched bases: 6. Assay: immunoSEQ multiplex PCR; the TCRdb copy retains only in-frame clones and omits some. This sample carries 130,000 to 150,000 clones, 84% of them seen once, and the ten largest clones take 4.5% to 6%. The age range of participants was 18 to 89 years, with residence in about 25 US areas. Within the 2 weeks before study entry, each person in the exposed group met a COVID-19 case. Material for sequencing was PBMCs or T cells enriched from blood (not recorded which). This clonotype was obtained from a woman in her 50s who had been exposed to COVID-19. The chain employs TRBV19 and TRBJ2-6, with 7 bases identical to TRBD1. The CDR3 bases are TGTGCCAGTAGTAGACAGGGCGGTAGCTCTGGGGCCAACGTCCTGACTTTC. Translated: CASSRQGGSSGANVLTF.